What follows are 5 T cell receptor beta chains derived from one specimen sequenced in a study of molecular identifiers for immune sequencing clone quantification (dated by TCRdb to the late 2010s). The library was prepared using PCR. The run used an Illumina HiSeq 4000. TCRdb reprocessed the public reads (quality trimming at Q25 with fastp, clone calling with MiXCR) and kept in-frame beta chains. Under each unique CDR3 protein, matching rows form one entry showing the most common genes and DNA. A total of a few hundred thousand distinct CDR3 sequences appear in this sample, over 20% of them only once. Of the sample, more than 0.8% is held by the ten largest clones. Sequences were obtained from naive CD8+ T cells from blood, with Jurkat cell RNA spiked in. The cell subset or site label on this specimen signifies: FACS-sorted CD8+CD4-CCR7+CD45RA+ naive T cells. These receptors originate from a human donor in good health. Some libraries in this study had Jurkat cell RNA spiked in.

V usage is TRBV19 and J usage is TRBJ2-2; weak D call: TRBD1 (6 bases). CDR3 length: 18 amino acids. Germline-derived CDR1 and CDR2 are LNHDA and SQIVND (reference sequence). Trimming took 0 bases from V and 2 from J, leaving 16 bases between them. The CDR3 DNA sequence: TGTGCCAGTAGTATAGATCTCTGGACAGAGATAAACACCGGGGAGCTGTTTTTT. Translation: CASSIDLWTEINTGELFF.

This chain uses TRBV24-1 with TRBJ2-1, with D possibly matching TRBD1 (5 bases). The CDR3 runs 13 residues. Trimming stripped 4 bases from V and 8 bases from J, with 11 bases between. Looked up from germline, CDR1 is KGHDR and CDR2 is SFDVKD. In DNA, the CDR3 is TGTGCCACCAGTGACATTGTGGGGCATGAGCAGTTCTTC. This encodes CATSDIVGHEQFF.

This clonotype was observed a handful of times. The CDR3 DNA reads TGTGCCTGGAGTACGGGGCGGGGCACAGATACGCAGTATTTT. Translating it yields CAWSTGRGTDTQYF. The chain uses TRBV30 and TRBJ2-3, with D perhaps given as TRBD1 or TRBD2 (5 bases each). The CDR3 contains 14 residues. Germline V CDR1 and CDR2: GTSNPN, SVGIG (reference sequence). The ends were cut back, 2 bases at V and 1 base at J, with 10 bases in the middle.

This clonotype was counted between two and nine times. CDR3 sequence (DNA): TGTGCCAGTAGTATAGTGCTAGCGGGGACCTACGAGCAGTACTTC. Translation gives CASSIVLAGTYEQYF. This rearrangement joins TRBV19 to TRBJ2-7, with TRBD2 matching 9 bases. With 1 base clipped from V and 2 bases from J, the junction kept 3 bases outside the gene matches. Per germline, CDR1 LNHDA and CDR2 SQIVND (reference sequence). The CDR3 extends over 15 amino acids.

Remarks on this clonotype: A much larger clone lies one base from this, so it may be a read error. The J gene is TRBJ1-4, the V gene TRBV7-8; D may be TRBD1 (5 bases). Trimming shortened V by 7 bases and J by 2 bases, and 14 bases separated the two germline ends. Per the germline V gene, CDR1 is SGHVS and CDR2 is FQNEAQ. CDR3 size: 15 residues. DNA for the CDR3: TGTGCCAGCAAGGGCAGGGCATGGACTAATGAAAAACTGTTTTTT. As protein: CASKGRAWTNEKLFF.